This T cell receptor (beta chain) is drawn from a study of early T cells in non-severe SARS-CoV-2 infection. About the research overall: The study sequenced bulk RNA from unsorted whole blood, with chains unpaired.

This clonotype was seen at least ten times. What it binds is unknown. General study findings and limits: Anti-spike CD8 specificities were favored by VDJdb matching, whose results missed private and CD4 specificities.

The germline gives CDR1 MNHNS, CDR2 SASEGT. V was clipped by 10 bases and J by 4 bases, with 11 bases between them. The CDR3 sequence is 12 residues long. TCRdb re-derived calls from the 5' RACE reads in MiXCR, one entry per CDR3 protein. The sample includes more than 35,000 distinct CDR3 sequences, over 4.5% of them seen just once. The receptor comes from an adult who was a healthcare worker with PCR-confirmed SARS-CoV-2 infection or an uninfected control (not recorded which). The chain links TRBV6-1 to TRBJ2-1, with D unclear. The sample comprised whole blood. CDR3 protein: CATQGNYNEQFF. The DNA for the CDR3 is TGTGCCACCCAAGGGAATTACAATGAGCAGTTCTTC.